One sample yielded the 4 T cell receptor beta chains listed below, sequenced in a study of blood T cell repertoires in COVID-19. Profiled with immunoSEQ multiplex PCR; TCRdb holds only in-frame clones, not every one. The sample has about 430,000 clones; approximately 90% are singletons. The sample was PBMCs or T cells enriched from blood (not recorded which). Source of these receptors: a woman younger than 35 who had been exposed to COVID-19.

The chain couples TRBV29-1 to TRBJ2-2; 9 nucleotides match TRBD1. The CDR3 is 14 amino acids. Germline V CDR1 and CDR2: SQVTM, ANQGSEA. V was clipped by 8 bases and J by 4 bases; unmatched bases: 8. CDR3 bases: TGCAGCACCGGGACAGGGATGACCACCGGGGAGCTGTTTTTT. Amino acids: CSTGTGMTTGELFF.

The J gene is TRBJ2-1, the V gene TRBV19; 9 bases match TRBD2. The CDR3 totals 15 residues. Trimming at V came to 8 bases and at J to 10 bases, leaving 15 bases not matched to a gene. Germline-derived CDR1 and CDR2 are LNHDA and SQIVND (reference sequence). In DNA form, the CDR3 reads TGTGCCAGTTCCCAAAGTAGCGGGAGCTTTCGGGAGCAGTTCTTC. It is translated as CASSQSSGSFREQFF.

V is TRBV12-5 and J is TRBJ2-3, with TRBD1 identical over 12 bases. The V and J ends lost 5 bases and 4 bases, in that order; junction bases with no gene match: 10. The CDR3 has 17 residues. Germline assignment: CDR1 LGHNT and CDR2 FRNRAP. The CDR3 DNA is TGTGCTAGTGGTCCGGGACAGGGGGCCGGTGGCGCAGATACGCAGTATTTT. As protein: CASGPGQGAGGADTQYF.

This clone was recorded a few times. V is TRBV28 and J is TRBJ1-6; no definite D call. From germline, CDR1 is MDHEN and CDR2 SYDVKM. With 6 bases removed from V and 2 bases from J, the gap between germline ends came to 17 bases. The CDR3 loop spans 17 amino acids. The DNA for the CDR3 is TGTGCCAGCAGACCGCCAAGCGAGGGAACCTATAATTCACCCCTCCACTTT. It translates to CASRPPSEGTYNSPLHF.